The 5 T cell receptor beta chains below were found in one sample sequenced in a study of TIL therapy for anti-PD-1-resistant metastatic lung cancer. This was the immunoSEQ v3 assay. Produced via immunoSEQ multiplex PCR; TCRdb's table is partial and in-frame only. The repertoire includes approximately 27,000 clones, 72% of them detected once, and less than 8.5% sits in the top ten. The time point: pre-treatment sample, taken before nivolumab and TIL therapy. Tumor tissue came from excised metastases, mostly pleural nodules or supraclavicular lymph nodes. Specimen: tumor tissue, collected at baseline. The receptors here all came from a person aged 25-80 years with non-small cell lung cancer.

This clone was picked up one time. The chain has TRBV14 and TRBJ1-2; D ambiguous. Trimming removed 0 bases from V and 0 bases from J, with 8 bases in between. There are 15 residues in the CDR3. Germline V lookup: CDR1 SGHDN, CDR2 FVKESK. CDR3 nucleotides: TGTGCCAGCAGCCAAGAATGGGGTGCTAACTATGGCTACACCTTC. As protein: CASSQEWGANYGYTF.

This rearrangement joins TRBV7-2 to TRBJ2-5, with a tentative D call TRBD1 (5 bases). Germline lookup yields CDR1 SGHTA and CDR2 FQGNSA. V lost 5 bases, J lost 0 bases, and 13 bases lay in between. This CDR3 comprises 15 residues. The CDR3 DNA follows: TGTGCCAGCAGCCTACAGGTGTGGTACCAAGAGACCCAGTACTTC. It codes for CASSLQVWYQETQYF. The whole variable domain, filled in from reference TRBV7-2 and TRBJ2-5, reads GAGVSQSPSNKVTEKGKDVELRCDPISGHTALYWYRQSLGQGLEFLIYFQGNSAPDKSGLPSDRFSAERTGGSVSTLTIQRTQQEDSAVYLCASSLQVWYQETQYFGPGTRLLVL.

This clone occurred a few times. This chain uses TRBV15 with TRBJ1-5; no definite D call. The CDR3 covers 16 residues. V was clipped by 1 base and J by 2 bases, with 12 bases between them. CDR1 and CDR2 (germline): LNHNV, YYDKDF (reference sequence). The CDR3 is CATSRVGDSGNQPQHF. The DNA for the CDR3 is TGTGCCACCAGCAGAGTTGGGGATAGCGGCAATCAGCCCCAGCATTTT. The full variable domain, completed using reference TRBV15 and TRBJ1-5, is DAMVIQNPRYQVTQFGKPVTLSCSQTLNHNVMYWYQQKSSQAPKLLFHYYDKDFNNEADTPDNFQSRRPNTSFCFLDIRSPGLGDTAMYLCATSRVGDSGNQPQHFGDGTRLSIL.

This sequence joins TRBV4-1 and TRBJ2-1, with 12 nucleotides matching TRBD2. Germline trimming cut 0 bases from V and 4 bases from J; bases unmatched to any gene: 4. Per germline, CDR1 MGHRA and CDR2 YSYEKL. The CDR3 consists of 17 residues. The CDR3 is CASSQEPGLAGYNEQFF. CDR3 DNA sequence: TGCGCCAGCAGCCAAGAACCGGGACTAGCGGGTTACAATGAGCAGTTCTTC.

This chain links TRBV6-5 with TRBJ2-5; D unclear. The CDR3 has 13 amino acids. The germline V gene encodes CDR1 MNHEY and CDR2 SVGAGI. V lost 2 bases and J lost 0, with 4 bases in between. The CDR3, as DNA: TGTGCCAGCAGTTACATGTACCAAGAGACCCAGTACTTC. As protein: CASSYMYQETQYF.